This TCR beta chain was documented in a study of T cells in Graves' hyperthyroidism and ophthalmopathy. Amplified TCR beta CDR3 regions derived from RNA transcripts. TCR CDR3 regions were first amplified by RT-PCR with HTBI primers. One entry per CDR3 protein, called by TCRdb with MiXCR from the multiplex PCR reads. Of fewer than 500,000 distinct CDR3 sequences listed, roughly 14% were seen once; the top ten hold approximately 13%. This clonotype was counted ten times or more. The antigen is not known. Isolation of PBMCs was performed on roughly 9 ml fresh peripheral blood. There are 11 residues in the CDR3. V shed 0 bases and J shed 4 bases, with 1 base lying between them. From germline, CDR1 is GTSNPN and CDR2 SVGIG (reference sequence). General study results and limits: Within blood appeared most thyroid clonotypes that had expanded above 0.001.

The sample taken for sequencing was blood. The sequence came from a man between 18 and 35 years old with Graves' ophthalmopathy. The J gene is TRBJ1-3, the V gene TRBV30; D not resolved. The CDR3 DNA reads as TGTGCCTGGAGTGTGGGAAACACCATATATTTT. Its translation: CAWSVGNTIYF.